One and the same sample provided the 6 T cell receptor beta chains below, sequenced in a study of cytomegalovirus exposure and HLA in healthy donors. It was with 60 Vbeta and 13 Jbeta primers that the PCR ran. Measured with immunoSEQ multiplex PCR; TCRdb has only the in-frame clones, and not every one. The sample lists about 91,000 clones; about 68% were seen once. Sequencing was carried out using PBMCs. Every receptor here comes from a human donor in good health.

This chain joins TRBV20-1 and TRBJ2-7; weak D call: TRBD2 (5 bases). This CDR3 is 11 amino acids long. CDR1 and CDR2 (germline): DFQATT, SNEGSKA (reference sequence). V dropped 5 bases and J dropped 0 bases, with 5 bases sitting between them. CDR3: CSAGSSYEQYF. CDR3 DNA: TGCAGTGCTGGGAGCTCCTACGAGCAGTACTTC.

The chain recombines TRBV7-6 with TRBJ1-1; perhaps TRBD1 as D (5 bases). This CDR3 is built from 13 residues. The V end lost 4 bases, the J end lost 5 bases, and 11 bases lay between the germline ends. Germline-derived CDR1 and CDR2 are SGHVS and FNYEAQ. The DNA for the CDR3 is TGTGCCAGCAGCTCAAGGAGGGGTACTGAAGCTTTCTTT. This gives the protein CASSSRRGTEAFF.

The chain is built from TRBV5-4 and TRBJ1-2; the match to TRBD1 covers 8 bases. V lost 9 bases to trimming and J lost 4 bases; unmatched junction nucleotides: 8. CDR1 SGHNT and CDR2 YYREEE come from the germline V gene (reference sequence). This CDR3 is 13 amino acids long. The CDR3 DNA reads TGTGCCACTACGTTGGGACAGGCCTATGGCTACACCTTC. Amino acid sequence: CATTLGQAYGYTF.

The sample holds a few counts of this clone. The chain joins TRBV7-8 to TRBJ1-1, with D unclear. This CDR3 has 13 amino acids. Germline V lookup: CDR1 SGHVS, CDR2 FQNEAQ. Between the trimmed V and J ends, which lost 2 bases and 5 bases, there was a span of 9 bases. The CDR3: CASSLISGTEAFF. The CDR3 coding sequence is TGTGCCAGCAGCTTAATTTCGGGGACTGAAGCTTTCTTT.

The chain's CDR3 is CARTLAGGVYYYNEQFF. In DNA, the CDR3 is TGTGCCAGAACGCTGGCAGGGGGTGTCTACTACTACAATGAGCAGTTCTTC. The chain links TRBV7-2 to TRBJ2-1; 7 positions agree with TRBD1. CDR1 is SGHTA, CDR2 FQGNSA, per germline. The ends lost 9 bases at V and 3 bases at J; junction bases unmatched: 17. This CDR3 has 17 amino acids.

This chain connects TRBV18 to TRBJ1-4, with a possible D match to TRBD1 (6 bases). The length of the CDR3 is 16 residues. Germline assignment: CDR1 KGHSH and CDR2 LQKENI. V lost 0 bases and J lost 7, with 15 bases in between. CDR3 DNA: TGTGCCAGCTCACCACCGCTGGGGGCGCTTGGTGAAAAACTGTTTTTT. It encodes CASSPPLGALGEKLFF. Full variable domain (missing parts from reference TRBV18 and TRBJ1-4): NAGVMQNPRHLVRRRGQEARLRCSPMKGHSHVYWYRQLPEEGLKFMVYLQKENIIDESGMPKERFSAEFPKEGPSILRIQQVVRGDSAAYFCASSPPLGALGEKLFFGSGTQLSVL.